The T cell receptor (beta chain) described here comes from a study of shared clonotypes between healthy human individuals. Overall study context: Researchers assigned three CD4 naive, three CD4 memory, two CD8 naive and one CD8 memory plate to each donor.

This CDR3 comprises 16 residues. Germline V gene lookup returns CDR1 SGHTA and CDR2 FQGNSA. V lost 1 base to trimming and J lost 0 bases, with 10 bases between them. Study-level results: Represented genetic and exposure-history diversity was restricted by having few donors. Shared clonotypes across all four donors exceeded non-shared ones in generation probability.

The protocol was immunoSEQ multiplex PCR, while the TCRdb copy is restricted to in-frame clones and leaves out a portion. The sample has 850,000 to 1,200,000 clones, under 80% seen once. Remarks on this clone: The antigen remains unidentified. Other nucleotide sequences from this sample produce the same CDR3.

This TCR was recovered from a man between 18 and 35 years old in good health. The chain recombines TRBV7-2 with TRBJ1-5; no reliable D call. Sequencing was done on a sample of memory CD4+ T cells sorted from blood. Subset noted: CD45RA-negative fraction. The DNA of the CDR3 is TGTGCCAGCAGCTTAGGATCTGCTTATAGCAATCAGCCCCAGCATTTT. Translated: CASSLGSAYSNQPQHF.